This TCR beta chain was observed in a study of shared clonotypes between healthy human individuals. The assay was immunoSEQ multiplex PCR, and TCRdb's table has in-frame clones only and misses some. The sample includes roughly 2 million clones, about 95% seen only once; the top ten take 0.85% to 1.2%. CD45RO-negative CD8 cells positively selected for CCR7 made up the naive population, which excluded terminally differentiated effector memory CD45RA+ cells. As to this clone: Its target is not known.

Study-level points and caveats: Memory subsets generally showed lower estimated richness than naive subsets.

Germline V gives CDR1 MNHEY, CDR2 SVGAGI. The CDR3 has 13 residues. Trimming took off 0 bases at V and 7 bases at J, with 9 bases between the two ends. The rearrangement links TRBV6-5 to TRBJ1-1; perhaps TRBD1 as D (5 bases). This receptor was identified in a man between 18 and 29 years old in good health. Sequencing used naive CD8+ T cells sorted from blood. The CDR3 reads CASSYSQGHEAFF. The DNA for the CDR3 is TGTGCCAGCAGTTACTCGCAGGGTCATGAAGCTTTCTTT.